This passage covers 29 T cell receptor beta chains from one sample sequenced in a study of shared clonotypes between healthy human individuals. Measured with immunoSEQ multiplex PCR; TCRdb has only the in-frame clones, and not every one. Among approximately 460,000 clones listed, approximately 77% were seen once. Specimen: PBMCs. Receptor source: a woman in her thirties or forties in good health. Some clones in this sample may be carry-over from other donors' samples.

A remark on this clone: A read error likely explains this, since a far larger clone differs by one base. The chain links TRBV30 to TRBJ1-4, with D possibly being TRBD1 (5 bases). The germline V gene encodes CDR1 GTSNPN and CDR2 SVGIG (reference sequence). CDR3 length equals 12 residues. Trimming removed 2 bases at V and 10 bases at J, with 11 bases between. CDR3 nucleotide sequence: TGTGCCTGGAGTCCCCTGAGGGGAAAACTGTTTTTT. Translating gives CAWSPLRGKLFF.

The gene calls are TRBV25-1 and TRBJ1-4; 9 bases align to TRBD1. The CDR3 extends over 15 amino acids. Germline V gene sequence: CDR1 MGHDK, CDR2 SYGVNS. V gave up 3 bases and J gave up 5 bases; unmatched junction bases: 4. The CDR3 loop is CASSEDRGTNEKLFF. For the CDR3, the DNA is TGTGCCAGCAGTGAGGACAGGGGCACGAATGAAAAACTGTTTTTT.

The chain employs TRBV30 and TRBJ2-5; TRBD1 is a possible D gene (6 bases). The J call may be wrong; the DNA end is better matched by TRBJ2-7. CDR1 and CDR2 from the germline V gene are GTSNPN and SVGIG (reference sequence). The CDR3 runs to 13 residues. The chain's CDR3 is CAWSRDTIYEQYF. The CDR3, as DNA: TGTGCCTGGAGCCGGGACACTATCTACGAGCAGTACTTC.

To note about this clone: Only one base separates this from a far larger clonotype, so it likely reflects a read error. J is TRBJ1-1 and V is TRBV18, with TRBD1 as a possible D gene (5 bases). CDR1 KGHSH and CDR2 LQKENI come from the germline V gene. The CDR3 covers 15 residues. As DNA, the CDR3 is TGTACCAGCTCACAGATACAGGACCCGAACACTGAAGCTTTCTTT. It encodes CTSSQIQDPNTEAFF.

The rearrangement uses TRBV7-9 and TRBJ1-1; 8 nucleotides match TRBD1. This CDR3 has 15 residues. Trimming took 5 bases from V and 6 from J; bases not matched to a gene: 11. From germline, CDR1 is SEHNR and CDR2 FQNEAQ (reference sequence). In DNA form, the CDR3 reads TGTGCCAGCAGCCTAACCGGACAGGGTGGGTCTGAAGCTTTCTTT. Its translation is CASSLTGQGGSEAFF.

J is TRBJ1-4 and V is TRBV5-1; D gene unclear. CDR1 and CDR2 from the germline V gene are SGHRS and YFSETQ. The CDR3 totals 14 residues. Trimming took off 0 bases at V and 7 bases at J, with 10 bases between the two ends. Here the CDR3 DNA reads TGCGCCAGCAGCTTGGAAGGGTGGGGTGAAAAACTGTTTTTT. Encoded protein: CASSLEGWGEKLFF. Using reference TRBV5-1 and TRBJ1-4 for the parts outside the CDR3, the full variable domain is KAGVTQTPRYLIKTRGQQVTLSCSPISGHRSVSWYQQTPGQGLQFLFEYFSETQRNKGNFPGRFSGRQFSNSRSEMNVSTLELGDSALYLCASSLEGWGEKLFFGSGTQLSVL.

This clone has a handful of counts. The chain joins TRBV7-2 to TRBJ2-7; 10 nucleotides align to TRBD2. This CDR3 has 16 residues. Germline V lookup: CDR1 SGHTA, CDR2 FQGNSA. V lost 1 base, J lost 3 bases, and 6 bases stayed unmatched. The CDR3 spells CASSLGLAGVFYEQYF. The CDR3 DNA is TGTGCCAGCAGCTTAGGTCTAGCGGGAGTATTCTACGAGCAGTACTTC. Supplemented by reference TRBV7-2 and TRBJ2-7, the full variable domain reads GAGVSQSPSNKVTEKGKDVELRCDPISGHTALYWYRQSLGQGLEFLIYFQGNSAPDKSGLPSDRFSAERTGGSVSTLTIQRTQQEDSAVYLCASSLGLAGVFYEQYFGPGTRLTVT.

The CDR3 spells CASSPQVSASYNEQFF. The CDR3 nucleotides read TGTGCCAGCTCACCACAGGTTAGCGCCTCCTACAATGAGCAGTTCTTC. This chain links TRBV18 with TRBJ2-1; TRBD2 might be the D (5 bases). CDR1 is KGHSH, CDR2 LQKENI, per germline. With 1 base removed from V and 0 bases from J, the gap between germline ends came to 10 bases. The CDR3 length is 16 residues.

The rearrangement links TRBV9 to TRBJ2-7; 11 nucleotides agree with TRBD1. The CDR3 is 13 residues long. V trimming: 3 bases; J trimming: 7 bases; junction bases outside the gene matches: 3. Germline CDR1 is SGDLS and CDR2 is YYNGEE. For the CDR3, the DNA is TGTGCCAGCAGCGCCGGGACAGGGGGGGAGCAGTACTTC. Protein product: CASSAGTGGEQYF.

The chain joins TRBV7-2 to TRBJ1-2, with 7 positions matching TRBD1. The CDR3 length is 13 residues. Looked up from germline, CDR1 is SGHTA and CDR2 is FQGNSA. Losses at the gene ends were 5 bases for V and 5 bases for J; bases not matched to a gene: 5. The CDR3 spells CASSPTGQYGYTF. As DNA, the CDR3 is TGTGCCAGCAGCCCTACGGGACAGTATGGCTACACCTTC.

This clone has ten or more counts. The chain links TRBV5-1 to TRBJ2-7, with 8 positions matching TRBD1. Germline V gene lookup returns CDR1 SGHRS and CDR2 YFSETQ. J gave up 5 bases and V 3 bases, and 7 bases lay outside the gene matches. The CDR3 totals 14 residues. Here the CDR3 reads CASSSGQVFDEQYF. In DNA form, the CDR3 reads TGCGCCAGCAGCTCGGGACAGGTGTTTGACGAGCAGTACTTC.

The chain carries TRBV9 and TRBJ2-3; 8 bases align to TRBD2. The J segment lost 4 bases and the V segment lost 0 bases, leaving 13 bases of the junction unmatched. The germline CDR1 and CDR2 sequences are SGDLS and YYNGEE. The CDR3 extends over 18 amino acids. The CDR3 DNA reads TGTGCCAGCAGCGTAGTTGGGTTGGGAGCGGGAGAGGCAGATACGCAGTATTTT. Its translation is CASSVVGLGAGEADTQYF.

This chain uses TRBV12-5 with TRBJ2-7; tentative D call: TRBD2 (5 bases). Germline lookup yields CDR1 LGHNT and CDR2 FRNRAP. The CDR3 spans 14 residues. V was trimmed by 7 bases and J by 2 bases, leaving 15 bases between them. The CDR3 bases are TGTGCTAGTGCCCCCGACTACCCGCCCTACGAGCAGTACTTC. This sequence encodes CASAPDYPPYEQYF.

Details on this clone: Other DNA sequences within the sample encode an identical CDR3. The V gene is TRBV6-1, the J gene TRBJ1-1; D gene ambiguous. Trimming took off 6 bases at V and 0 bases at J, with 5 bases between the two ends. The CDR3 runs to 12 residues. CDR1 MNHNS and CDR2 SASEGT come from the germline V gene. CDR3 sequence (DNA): TGTGCCAGCAGCGAGATGAACACTGAAGCTTTCTTT. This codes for CASSEMNTEAFF.

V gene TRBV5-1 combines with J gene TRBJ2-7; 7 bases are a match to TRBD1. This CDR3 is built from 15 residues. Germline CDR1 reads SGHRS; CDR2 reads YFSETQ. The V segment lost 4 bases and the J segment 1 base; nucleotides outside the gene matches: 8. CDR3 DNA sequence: TGCGCCAGCAGCATAGACAGGGTTTTATCCTACGAGCAGTACTTC. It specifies CASSIDRVLSYEQYF.

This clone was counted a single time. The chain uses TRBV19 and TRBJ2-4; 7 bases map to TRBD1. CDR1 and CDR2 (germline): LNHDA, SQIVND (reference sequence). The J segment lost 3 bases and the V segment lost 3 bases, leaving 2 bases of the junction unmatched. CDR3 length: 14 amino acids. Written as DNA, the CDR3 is TGTGCCAGTAGTATGGGACAGATCAAAAACATTCAGTACTTC. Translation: CASSMGQIKNIQYF.

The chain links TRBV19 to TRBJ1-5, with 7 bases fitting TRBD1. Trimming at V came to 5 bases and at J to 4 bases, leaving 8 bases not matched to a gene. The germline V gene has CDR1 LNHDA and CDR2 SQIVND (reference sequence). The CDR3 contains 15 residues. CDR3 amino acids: CASSHTGESNQPQHF. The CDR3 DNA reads TGTGCCAGTAGTCACACAGGGGAATCAAATCAGCCCCAGCATTTT.

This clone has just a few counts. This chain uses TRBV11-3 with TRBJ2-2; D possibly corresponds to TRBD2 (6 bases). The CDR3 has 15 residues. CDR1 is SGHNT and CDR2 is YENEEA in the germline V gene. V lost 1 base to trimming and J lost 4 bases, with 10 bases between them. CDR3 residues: CASSLAGLTTGELFF. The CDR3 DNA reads TGTGCCAGCAGCTTAGCGGGACTCACCACCGGGGAGCTGTTTTTT.

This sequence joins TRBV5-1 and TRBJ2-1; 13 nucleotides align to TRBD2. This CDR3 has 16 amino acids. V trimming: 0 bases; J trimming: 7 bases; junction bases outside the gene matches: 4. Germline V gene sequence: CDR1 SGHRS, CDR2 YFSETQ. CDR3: CASSLAGLAGYNEQFF. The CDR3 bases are TGCGCCAGCAGCTTGGCGGGACTAGCGGGATATAATGAGCAGTTCTTC.

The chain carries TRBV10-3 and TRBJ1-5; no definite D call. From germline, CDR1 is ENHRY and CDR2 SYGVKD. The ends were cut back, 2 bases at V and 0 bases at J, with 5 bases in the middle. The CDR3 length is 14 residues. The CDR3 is CAISEGNSNQPQHF. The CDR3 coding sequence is TGTGCCATCAGTGAGGGGAATAGCAATCAGCCCCAGCATTTT.

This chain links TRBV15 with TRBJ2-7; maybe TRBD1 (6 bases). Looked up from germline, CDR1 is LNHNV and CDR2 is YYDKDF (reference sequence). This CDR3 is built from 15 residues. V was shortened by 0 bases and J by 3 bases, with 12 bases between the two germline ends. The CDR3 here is CATSRDTGHHYEQYF. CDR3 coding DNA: TGTGCCACCAGCAGAGATACGGGACACCACTACGAGCAGTACTTC.

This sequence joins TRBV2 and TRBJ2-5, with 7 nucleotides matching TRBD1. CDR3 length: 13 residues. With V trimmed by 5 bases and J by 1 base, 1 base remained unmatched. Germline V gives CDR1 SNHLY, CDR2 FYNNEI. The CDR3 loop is CASSRDSQETQYF. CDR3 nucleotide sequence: TGTGCCAGCAGTCGGGACAGCCAAGAGACCCAGTACTTC.

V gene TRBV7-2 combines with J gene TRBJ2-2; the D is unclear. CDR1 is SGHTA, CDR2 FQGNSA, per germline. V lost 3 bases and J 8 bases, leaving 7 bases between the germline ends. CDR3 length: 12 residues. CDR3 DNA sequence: TGTGCCAGCAGCTTCTATCGAGGGGAGCTGTTTTTT. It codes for CASSFYRGELFF.

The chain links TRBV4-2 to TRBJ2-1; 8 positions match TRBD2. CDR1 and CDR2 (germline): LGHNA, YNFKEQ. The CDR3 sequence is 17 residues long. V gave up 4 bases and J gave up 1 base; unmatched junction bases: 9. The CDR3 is CASSPNQGLESYNEQFF. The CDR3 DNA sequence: TGTGCCAGCAGCCCAAACCAGGGACTAGAGTCCTACAATGAGCAGTTCTTC.

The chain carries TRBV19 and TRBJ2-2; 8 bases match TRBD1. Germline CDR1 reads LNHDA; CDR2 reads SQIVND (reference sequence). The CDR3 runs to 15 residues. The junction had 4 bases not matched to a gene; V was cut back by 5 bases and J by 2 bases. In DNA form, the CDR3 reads TGTGCCAGTAGTTCCGGGACAGGAAACACCGGGGAGCTGTTTTTT. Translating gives CASSSGTGNTGELFF.

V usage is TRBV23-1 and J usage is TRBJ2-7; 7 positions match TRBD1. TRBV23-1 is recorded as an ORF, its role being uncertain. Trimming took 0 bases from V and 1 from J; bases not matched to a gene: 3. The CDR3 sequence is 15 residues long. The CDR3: CASSQSYRGSYEQYF. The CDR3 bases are TGCGCCAGCAGTCAATCGTACAGGGGATCCTACGAGCAGTACTTC.

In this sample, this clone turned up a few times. The CDR3 region has the DNA TGTGCCAGCAGCTTAAATCAGGGGATCAATGAGCAGTTCTTC. Protein: CASSLNQGINEQFF. The chain is built from TRBV7-3 and TRBJ2-1; tentative D call: TRBD1 (6 bases). V was clipped by 1 base and J by 6 bases, with 10 bases between them. CDR3 length: 14 residues. CDR1 and CDR2 (germline): SGHTA, FQGTGA.

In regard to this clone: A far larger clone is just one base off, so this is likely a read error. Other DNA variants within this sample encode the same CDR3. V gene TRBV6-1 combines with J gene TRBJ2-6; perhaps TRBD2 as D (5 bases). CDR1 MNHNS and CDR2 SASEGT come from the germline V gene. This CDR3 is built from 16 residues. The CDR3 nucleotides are TGTGCCAGCAATGAATTGGACTTCTCTGGGGCCAACGTCCTGACTTTC. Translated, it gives CASNELDFSGANVLTF.

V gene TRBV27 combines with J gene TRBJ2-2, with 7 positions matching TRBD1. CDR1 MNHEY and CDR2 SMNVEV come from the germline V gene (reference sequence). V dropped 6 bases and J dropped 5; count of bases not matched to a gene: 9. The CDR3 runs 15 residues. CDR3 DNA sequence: TGTGCCAGCAGGCAGGGACAGTTGAGGACCGGGGAGCTGTTTTTT. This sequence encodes CASRQGQLRTGELFF.